This TCR beta chain was sequenced in a study of OX40 agonist ivuxolimab in advanced cancers. Sequencing was performed with immunoSEQ multiplex PCR; in TCRdb, only in-frame clones are kept and a portion is missing. In the table there are about 50,000 clones, 80% to 95% of which are singletons. This CDR3 comprises 13 residues. The germline CDR1 and CDR2 sequences are MGHRA and YSYEKL. V dropped 0 bases and J dropped 10 bases, with 7 bases sitting between them. This clone came up a few times. The input for sequencing was CD4+ or CD8+ T cells sorted from blood, taken in a trial of the OX40 agonist ivuxolimab. The genes are TRBV4-1 and TRBJ1-6; no clear D gene. The clonotype originates from an adult with an advanced solid tumor such as melanoma, head and neck, liver or kidney cancer. The CDR3 is CASSQEPGSPLHF. CDR3 sequence (DNA): TGCGCCAGCAGCCAAGAACCCGGGTCACCCCTCCACTTT.